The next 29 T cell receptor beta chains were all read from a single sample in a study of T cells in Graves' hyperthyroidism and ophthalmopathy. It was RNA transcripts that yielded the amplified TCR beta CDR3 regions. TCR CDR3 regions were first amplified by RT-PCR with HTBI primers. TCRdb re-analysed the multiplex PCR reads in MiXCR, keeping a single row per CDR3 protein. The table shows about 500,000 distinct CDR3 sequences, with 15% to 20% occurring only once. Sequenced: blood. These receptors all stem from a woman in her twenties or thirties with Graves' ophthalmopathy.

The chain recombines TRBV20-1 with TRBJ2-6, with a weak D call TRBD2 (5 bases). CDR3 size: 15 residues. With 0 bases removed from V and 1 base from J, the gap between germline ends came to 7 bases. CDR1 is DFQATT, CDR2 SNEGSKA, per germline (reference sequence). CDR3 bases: TGCAGTGCTAGAGATGAGGGTTCTGGGGCCAACGTCCTGACTTTC. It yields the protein CSARDEGSGANVLTF.

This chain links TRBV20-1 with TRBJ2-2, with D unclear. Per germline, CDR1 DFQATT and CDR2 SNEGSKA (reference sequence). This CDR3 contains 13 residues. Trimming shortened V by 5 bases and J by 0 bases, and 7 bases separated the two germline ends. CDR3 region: CSARQSNTGELFF. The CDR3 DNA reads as TGCAGTGCTCGACAATCGAACACCGGGGAGCTGTTTTTT.

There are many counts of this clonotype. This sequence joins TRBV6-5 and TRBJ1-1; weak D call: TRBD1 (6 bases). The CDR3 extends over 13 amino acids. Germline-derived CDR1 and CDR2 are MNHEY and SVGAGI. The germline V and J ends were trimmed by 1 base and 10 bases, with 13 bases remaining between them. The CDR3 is CASSYLVQGRAFF. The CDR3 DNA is TGTGCCAGCAGTTACTTGGTACAGGGTAGAGCTTTCTTT.

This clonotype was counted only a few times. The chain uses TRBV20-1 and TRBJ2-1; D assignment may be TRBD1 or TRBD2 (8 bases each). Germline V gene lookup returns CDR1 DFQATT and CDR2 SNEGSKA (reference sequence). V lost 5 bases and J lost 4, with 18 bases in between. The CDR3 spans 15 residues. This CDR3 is CSAPGGGGPYNEQFF. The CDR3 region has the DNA TGCAGTGCTCCAGGGGGCGGGGGGCCTTACAATGAGCAGTTCTTC.

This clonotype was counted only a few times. This chain's CDR3 is CASSPSRVGNTIYF. The CDR3, as DNA: TGTGCCAGCAGCCCTTCCAGGGTTGGAAACACCATATATTTT. The chain uses TRBV7-9 and TRBJ1-3; D is possibly TRBD1 (5 bases). Germline V CDR1 and CDR2: SEHNR, FQNEAQ (reference sequence). V shed 5 bases and J shed 3 bases, with 11 bases lying between them. The CDR3 spans 14 residues.

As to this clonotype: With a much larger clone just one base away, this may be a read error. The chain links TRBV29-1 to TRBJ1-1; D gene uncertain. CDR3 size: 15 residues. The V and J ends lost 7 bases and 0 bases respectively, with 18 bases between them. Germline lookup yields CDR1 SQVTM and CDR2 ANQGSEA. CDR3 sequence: CSAPAVEYMNTEAFF. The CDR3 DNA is TGCAGCGCCCCAGCGGTCGAGTACATGAACACTGAAGCTTTCTTT.

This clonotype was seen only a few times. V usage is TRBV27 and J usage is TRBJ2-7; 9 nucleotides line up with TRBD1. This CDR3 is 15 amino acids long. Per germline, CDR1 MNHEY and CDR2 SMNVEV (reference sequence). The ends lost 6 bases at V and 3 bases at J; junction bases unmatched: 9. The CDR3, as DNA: TGTGCCAGCAGGGGTGGACAGGGGAGATTCTACGAGCAGTACTTC. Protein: CASRGGQGRFYEQYF.

CDR3 nucleotide sequence: TGCGCCAGCAGCGAGACAGGGTGGAATGAGCAGTTCTTC. Translated: CASSETGWNEQFF. The J gene is TRBJ2-1, the V gene TRBV10-1, with 7 bases aligning to TRBD1. From germline, CDR1 is WNHNN and CDR2 SYGVQD (reference sequence). The CDR3 loop spans 13 amino acids. The junction had 6 bases not matched to a gene; V was cut back by 6 bases and J by 7 bases.

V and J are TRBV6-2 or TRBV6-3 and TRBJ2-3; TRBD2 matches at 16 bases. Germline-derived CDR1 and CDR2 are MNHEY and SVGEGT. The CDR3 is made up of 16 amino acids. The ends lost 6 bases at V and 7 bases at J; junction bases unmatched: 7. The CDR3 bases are TGTGCCAGCAGGGGACTAGCGGGAGGGCCCGCAAATACGCAGTATTTT. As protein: CASRGLAGGPANTQYF.

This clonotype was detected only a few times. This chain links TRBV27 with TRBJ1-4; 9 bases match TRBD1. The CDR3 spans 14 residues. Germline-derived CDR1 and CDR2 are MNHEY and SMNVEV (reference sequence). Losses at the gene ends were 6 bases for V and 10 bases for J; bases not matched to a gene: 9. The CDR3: CASSPGTGLGKLFF. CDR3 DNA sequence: TGTGCCAGCAGCCCTGGGACAGGGTTGGGAAAACTGTTTTTT. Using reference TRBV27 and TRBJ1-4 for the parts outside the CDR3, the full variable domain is EAQVTQNPRYLITVTGKKLTVTCSQNMNHEYMSWYRQDPGLGLRQIYYSMNVEVTDKGDVPEGYKVSRKEKRNFPLILESPSPNQTSLYFCASSPGTGLGKLFFGSGTQLSVL.

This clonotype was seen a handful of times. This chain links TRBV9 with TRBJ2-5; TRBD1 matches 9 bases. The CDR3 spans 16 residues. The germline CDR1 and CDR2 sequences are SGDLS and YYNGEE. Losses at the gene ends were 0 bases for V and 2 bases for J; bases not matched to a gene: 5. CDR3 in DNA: TGTGCCAGCAGCGTAGGTGACAGGGGGTGGCAAGAGACCCAGTACTTC. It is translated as CASSVGDRGWQETQYF. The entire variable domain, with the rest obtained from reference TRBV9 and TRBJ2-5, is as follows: DSGVTQTPKHLITATGQRVTLRCSPRSGDLSVYWYQQSLDQGLQFLIQYYNGEERAKGNILERFSAQQFPDLHSELNLSSLELGDSALYFCASSVGDRGWQETQYFGPGTRLLVL.

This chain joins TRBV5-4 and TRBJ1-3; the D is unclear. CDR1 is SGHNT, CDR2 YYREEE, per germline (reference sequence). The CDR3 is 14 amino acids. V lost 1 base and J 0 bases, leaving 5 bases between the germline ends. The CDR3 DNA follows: TGTGCCAGCAGCTTGTGGAGCTCTGGAAACACCATATATTTT. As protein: CASSLWSSGNTIYF.

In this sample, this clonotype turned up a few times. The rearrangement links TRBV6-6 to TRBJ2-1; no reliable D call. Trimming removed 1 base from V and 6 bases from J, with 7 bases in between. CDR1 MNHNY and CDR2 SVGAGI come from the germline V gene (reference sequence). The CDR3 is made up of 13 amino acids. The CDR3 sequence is CASSYFDGNEQFF. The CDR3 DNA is TGTGCCAGCAGTTACTTTGATGGCAATGAGCAGTTCTTC.

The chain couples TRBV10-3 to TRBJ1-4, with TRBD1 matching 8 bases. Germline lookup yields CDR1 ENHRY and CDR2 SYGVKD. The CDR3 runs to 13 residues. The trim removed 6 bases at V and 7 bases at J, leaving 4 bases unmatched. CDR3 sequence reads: CAIRGQAGEKLFF. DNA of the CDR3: TGTGCCATCAGGGGACAGGCAGGTGAAAAACTGTTTTTT.

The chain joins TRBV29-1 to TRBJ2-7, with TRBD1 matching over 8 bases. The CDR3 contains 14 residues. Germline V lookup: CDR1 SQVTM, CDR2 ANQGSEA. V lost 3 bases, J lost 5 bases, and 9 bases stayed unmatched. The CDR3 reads CSVDPTGGSHEQYF. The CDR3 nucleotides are TGCAGCGTTGATCCCACAGGGGGTTCCCACGAGCAGTACTTC.

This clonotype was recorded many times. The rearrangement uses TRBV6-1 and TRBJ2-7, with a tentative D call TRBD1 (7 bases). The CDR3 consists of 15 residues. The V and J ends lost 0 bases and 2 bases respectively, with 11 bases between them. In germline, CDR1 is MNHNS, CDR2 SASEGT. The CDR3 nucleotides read TGTGCCAGCAGTGAAGCCCCCAGGGGGGCCTACGAGCAGTACTTC. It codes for CASSEAPRGAYEQYF.

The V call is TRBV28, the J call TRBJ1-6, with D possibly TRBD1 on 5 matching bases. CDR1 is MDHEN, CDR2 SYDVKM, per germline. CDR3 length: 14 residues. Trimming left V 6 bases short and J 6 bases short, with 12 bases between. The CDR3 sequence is CASSPGSGNSPLHF. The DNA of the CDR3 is TGTGCCAGCAGCCCAGGGAGTGGTAATTCACCCCTCCACTTT.

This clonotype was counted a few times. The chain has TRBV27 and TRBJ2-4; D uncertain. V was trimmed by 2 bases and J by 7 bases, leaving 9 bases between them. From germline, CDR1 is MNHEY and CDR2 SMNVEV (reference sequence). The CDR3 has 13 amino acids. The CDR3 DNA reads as TGTGCCAGCAGTTTAACCCCATCGAACATTCAGTACTTC. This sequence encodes CASSLTPSNIQYF.

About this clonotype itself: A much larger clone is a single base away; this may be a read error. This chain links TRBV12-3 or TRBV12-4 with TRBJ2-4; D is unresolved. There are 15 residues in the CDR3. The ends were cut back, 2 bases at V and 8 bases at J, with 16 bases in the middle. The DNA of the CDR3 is TGTGCCAGCAGTTTAAGGACCCCCTTCGTGTACATTCAGTACTTC. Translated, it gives CASSLRTPFVYIQYF.

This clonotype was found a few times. The CDR3 region has the DNA TGTGCCACCAGCAGAGATGCTTTGCTTAATGAAAAACTGTTTTTT. It encodes CATSRDALLNEKLFF. The J gene is TRBJ1-4, the V gene TRBV15; D ambiguous. The CDR3 length is 15 residues. Trimming took off 0 bases at V and 4 bases at J, with 9 bases between the two ends. Per the germline V gene, CDR1 is LNHNV and CDR2 is YYDKDF (reference sequence).

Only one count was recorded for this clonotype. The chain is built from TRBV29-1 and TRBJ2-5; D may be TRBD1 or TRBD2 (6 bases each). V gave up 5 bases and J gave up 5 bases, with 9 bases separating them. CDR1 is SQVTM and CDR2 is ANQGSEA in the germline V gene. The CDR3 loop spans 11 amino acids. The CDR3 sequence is CSVWRGETQYF. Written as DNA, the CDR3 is TGCAGCGTTTGGAGGGGGGAGACCCAGTACTTC.

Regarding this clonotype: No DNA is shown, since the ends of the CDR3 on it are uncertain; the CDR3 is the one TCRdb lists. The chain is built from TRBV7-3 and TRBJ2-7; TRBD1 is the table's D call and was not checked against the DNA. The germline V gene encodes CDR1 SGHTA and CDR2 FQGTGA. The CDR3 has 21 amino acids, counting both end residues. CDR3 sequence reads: CASSFYICSAPEPGTVYEQYF.

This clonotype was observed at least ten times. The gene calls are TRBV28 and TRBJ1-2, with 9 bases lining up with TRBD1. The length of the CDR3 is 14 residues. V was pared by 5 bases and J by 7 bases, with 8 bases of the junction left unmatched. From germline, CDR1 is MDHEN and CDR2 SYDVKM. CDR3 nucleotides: TGTGCCAGCAGTCTAGGGGGACAGGGTATTGGCTACACCTTC. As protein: CASSLGGQGIGYTF.

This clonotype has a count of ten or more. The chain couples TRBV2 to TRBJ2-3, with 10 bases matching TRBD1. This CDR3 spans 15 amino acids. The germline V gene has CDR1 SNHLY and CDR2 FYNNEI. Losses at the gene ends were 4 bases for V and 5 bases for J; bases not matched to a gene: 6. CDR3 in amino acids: CASSVRDRGGDTQYF. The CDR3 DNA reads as TGTGCCAGCAGTGTCCGGGACAGGGGAGGAGATACGCAGTATTTT.

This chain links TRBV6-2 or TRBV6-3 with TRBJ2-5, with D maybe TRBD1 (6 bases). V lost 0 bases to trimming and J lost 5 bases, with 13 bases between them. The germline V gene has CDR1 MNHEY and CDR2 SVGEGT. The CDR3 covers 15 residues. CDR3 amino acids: CASSYSRQGKETQYF. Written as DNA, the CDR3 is TGTGCCAGCAGTTACTCGCGGCAGGGGAAGGAGACCCAGTACTTC.

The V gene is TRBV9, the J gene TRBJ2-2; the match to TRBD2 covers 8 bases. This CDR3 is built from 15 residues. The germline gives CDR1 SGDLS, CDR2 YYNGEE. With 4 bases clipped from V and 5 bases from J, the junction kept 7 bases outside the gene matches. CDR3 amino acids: CASSLYASGTGELFF. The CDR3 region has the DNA TGTGCCAGCAGCCTCTACGCTAGCGGGACCGGGGAGCTGTTTTTT.

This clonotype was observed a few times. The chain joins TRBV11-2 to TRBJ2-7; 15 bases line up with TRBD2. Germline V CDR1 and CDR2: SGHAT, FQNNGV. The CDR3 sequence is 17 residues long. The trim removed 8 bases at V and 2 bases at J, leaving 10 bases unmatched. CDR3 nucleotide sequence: TGTGCCAGCGGCCAGGGGACTAGCGGGAGGCTTACCTACGAGCAGTACTTC. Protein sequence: CASGQGTSGRLTYEQYF.

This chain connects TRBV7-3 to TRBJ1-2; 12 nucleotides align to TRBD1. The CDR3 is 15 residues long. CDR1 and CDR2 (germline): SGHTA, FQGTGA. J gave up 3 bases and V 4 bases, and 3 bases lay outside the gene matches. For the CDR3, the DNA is TGTGCCAGCAGCTCTGGGACAGGGGGCGACTATGGCTACACCTTC. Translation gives CASSSGTGGDYGYTF.

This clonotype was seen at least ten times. CDR3 protein: CASYSNQPQHF. CDR3 in DNA: TGTGCCAGCTATAGCAATCAGCCCCAGCATTTT. The chain combines TRBV27 with TRBJ1-5; D is unresolved. This CDR3 has 11 residues. Germline loops: CDR1 MNHEY, CDR2 SMNVEV (reference sequence). Deletions cut 8 bases from V and 0 bases from J, with 2 bases between.